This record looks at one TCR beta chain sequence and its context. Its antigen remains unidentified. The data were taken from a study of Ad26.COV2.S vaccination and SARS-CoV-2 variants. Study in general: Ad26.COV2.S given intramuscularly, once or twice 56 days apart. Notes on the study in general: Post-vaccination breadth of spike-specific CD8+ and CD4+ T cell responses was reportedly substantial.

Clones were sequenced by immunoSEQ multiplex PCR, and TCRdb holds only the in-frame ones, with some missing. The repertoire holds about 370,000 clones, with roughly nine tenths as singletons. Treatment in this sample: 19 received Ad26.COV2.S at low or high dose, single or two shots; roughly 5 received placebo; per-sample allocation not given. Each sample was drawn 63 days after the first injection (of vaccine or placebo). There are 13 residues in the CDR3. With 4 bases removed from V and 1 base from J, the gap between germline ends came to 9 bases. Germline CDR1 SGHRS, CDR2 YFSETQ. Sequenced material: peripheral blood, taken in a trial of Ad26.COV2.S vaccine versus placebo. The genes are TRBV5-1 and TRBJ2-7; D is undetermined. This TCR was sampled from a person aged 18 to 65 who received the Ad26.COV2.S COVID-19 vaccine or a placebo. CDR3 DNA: TGCGCCAGCAGCCCCCACGGTTCCTACGAGCAGTACTTC. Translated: CASSPHGSYEQYF.